This T cell receptor (beta chain) was profiled in a study of blood T cell repertoires in COVID-19. Study-wide context: PBMCs, B-cell-depleted T cells, or T cells were the source of the cDNA or gDNA that made up the material.

From germline, CDR1 is MNHEY and CDR2 SVGEGT. V shed 4 bases and J 1 base; nucleotides not matched to a gene: 8. CDR3 length: 16 amino acids. Clones were sequenced by immunoSEQ multiplex PCR, and TCRdb holds only the in-frame ones, with some missing. This repertoire shows tens of thousands of clones, 65% to 80% found once; its top ten account for around 23%. There are a few counts of this clone. The clonotype was recovered from a human donor in a cohort sampled during active COVID-19. Sequencing was performed on peripheral blood. V gene TRBV6-2 or TRBV6-3 combines with J gene TRBJ2-3; 7 bases are a match to TRBD2. The CDR3 DNA reads as TGTGCCAGCAGTTCGGGCTTAACTAGCGGCACAGATACGCAGTATTTT. Protein product: CASSSGLTSGTDTQYF.